This is a list of T cell receptor beta chains from one sample in a study of blood T cell repertoires in COVID-19. The method was immunoSEQ multiplex PCR; TCRdb's version includes in-frame clones alone and lacks a portion of them. The sample yields 390,000 or so clones, around 89% seen once. Sequenced input: PBMCs or T cells enriched from blood (not recorded which). These receptor sequences come from a man younger than 30 who had recovered from COVID-19. Both conserved end residues are part of each CDR3. D genes are given only for firm matches. Rows give clone size only sometimes, using once, few, many, or a class for an expanded clone.

v_gene	abundance	d_gene	j_gene	CDR3aa	CDR3nt
TRBV5-1	.	TRBD1	TRBJ1-1	CASSLRGQYTEAFF	TGCGCCAGCAGCTTAAGGGGGCAGTACACTGAAGCTTTCTTT
TRBV14	.	.	TRBJ2-7	CASSHGGTSYEQYF	TGTGCCAGCAGCCATGGTGGCACCTCCTACGAGCAGTACTTC
TRBV5-1	few	.	TRBJ1-2	CASSPGGWDYGYTF	TGCGCCAGCAGCCCGGGAGGTTGGGACTATGGCTACACCTTC
TRBV15	.	.	TRBJ2-3	CATSRDRGGGAHTDTQYF	TGTGCCACCAGCAGAGATAGAGGAGGAGGGGCCCACACAGATACGCAGTATTTT
TRBV12-3/TRBV12-4	.	.	TRBJ1-1	CASSFRNTEAFF	TGTGCCAGCAGTTTTAGGAACACTGAAGCTTTCTTT
TRBV23-1	.	.	TRBJ1-5	CASTLIDGHSNQPQHF	TGCGCCAGCACCCTGATAGACGGACATAGCAATCAGCCCCAGCATTTT
TRBV6-5	.	.	TRBJ1-5	CASSQGNNQPQHF	TGTGCCAGCAGCCAGGGGAATAATCAGCCCCAGCATTTT
TRBV15	.	TRBD1	TRBJ2-1	CATSRGRTGVSPLEQFF	TGTGCCACCAGCAGGGGACGGACAGGGGTGTCCCCGCTTGAGCAGTTCTTC
TRBV11-2	.	TRBD2	TRBJ2-1	CASRPGLGNNEQFF	TGTGCCAGCAGGCCAGGACTAGGTAACAATGAGCAGTTCTTC
TRBV14	.	TRBD2	TRBJ2-7	CASSRRTSGGFYEQYF	TGTGCCAGCAGCCGCCGGACTAGCGGGGGTTTCTACGAGCAGTACTTC
TRBV6-5	.	.	TRBJ2-7	CASSLRQGGNEQYF	TGTGCCAGCAGTTTAAGACAGGGAGGTAACGAGCAGTACTTC
TRBV4-2	.	.	TRBJ2-1	CASSLNREQFF	TGTGCCAGCAGCCTGAATCGGGAGCAGTTCTTC
TRBV2	.	.	TRBJ2-5	CASSNPSVETQYF	TGTGCCAGCAGTAACCCGAGCGTTGAGACCCAGTACTTC
TRBV5-1	.	.	TRBJ1-1	CASSLVAGVETEAFF	TGCGCCAGCAGCTTGGTGGCGGGAGTGGAGACTGAAGCTTTCTTT
TRBV12-3/TRBV12-4	.	TRBD1	TRBJ2-3	CASGGQGGDTQYF	TGTGCCAGCGGGGGACAGGGCGGGGATACGCAGTATTTT
TRBV5-1	.	TRBD1	TRBJ1-1	CATRLLPGTGYGRDTEAFF	TGCGCCACCCGCCTTCTTCCCGGGACAGGGTATGGTAGGGACACTGAAGCTTTCTTT
TRBV27	.	.	TRBJ1-5	CASRWTANQPQHF	TGTGCCAGCAGATGGACAGCCAATCAGCCCCAGCATTTT
TRBV7-3	.	TRBD2	TRBJ2-7	CASSSSGTSGGGEQYF	TGTGCCAGCAGTTCTTCCGGGACTAGCGGAGGCGGCGAGCAGTACTTC
TRBV18	.	TRBD1	TRBJ2-2	CASSLTQGTNTGELFF	TGTGCCAGCTCCCTCACACAGGGGACGAACACCGGGGAGCTGTTTTTT